One T cell receptor (beta chain) is described in this entry. It lacks a known antigen. The input lacks base qualities; no much larger clone sits a single base away. V ends up 4 bases short and J 3 bases short, with an unmatched junction base count of 5. CDR1 is given as SGDLS and CDR2 as YYNGEE, both from the germline V gene. Its CDR3 holds 15 amino acids, cysteine through phenylalanine. The sequence is cut down to CDR3 DNA, 45 bases in frame from base 1. These data come from a study of blood T cell repertoires in COVID-19 (TCRdb year 2020). For the study in its entirety: The collaborator samples originated in the United States, Italy and Spain and spanned the acute and convalescent phases of COVID-19. The material from the prospective study consisted of cDNA or gDNA derived from T cells, B-cell-depleted T cells, or PBMCs. The dataset comprised deeply sampled blood TCRbeta repertoires from subjects exposed to, actively infected with, or recovered from COVID-19. The repertoires were made available in a free public database intended to serve as a resource for research on the immune response to SARS-CoV-2. Samples were obtained from the ongoing ImmuneRACE study (first 160 participants) and from about 1,300 subjects provided by 6 global collaborators. The sample metadata nearly always contained a de-identified subject ID, COVID-19 status, age in years and sex. Where available, HLA class I and class II types were obtained from metadata supplied by the sample provider rather than from assay-based typing. Points the paper makes about the study in general: Clinical and demographic metadata were provided uncurated, with the amount varying by source and participant.

TCRbeta CDR3 regions were amplified from genomic DNA using the immunoSEQ Assay, a bias-controlled multiplex PCR. On the authors' methods: Within the assay, amplification of reference gene primers was used to estimate how many nucleated cells each sample contained. To quantify the absolute abundance of each unique TCRbeta CDR3 rearrangement, sequence reads were collapsed and filtered. For each sample, productive Simpson clonality was calculated by taking the square root of Simpson's diversity index across productive rearrangements. TCRdb retrieved this table from immuneACCESS and kept in-frame rearrangements only. Not all clones are present; in checked studies, unresolved V genes account for under half, and no reason is known for the remainder. Clone size and V and J calls were adopted from that table, with D and trimming inferred from the DNA. In this sample the table shows about 150,000 clones, roughly 86% of which occur a single time. 0.95% of the sample goes to the ten largest clones.

Collaborating institutions collected whole blood in K2EDTA tubes following their own protocols. For TCRbeta analysis, collaborators shipped samples in one of three forms: frozen whole blood, isolated PBMCs, or DNA extracted from either of those sample types. The rearrangement joined TRBV9 to TRBJ2-1; TRBD1 matches 9 bases in the middle. This TCR derives from a woman aged 45-59 years with acute or convalescent COVID-19. The sequenced sample was peripheral blood. CDR3 region: CASSSSGQGYNEQFF. Read as DNA, the sequence is TGTGCCAGCAGCTCATCGGGACAGGGCTACAATGAGCAGTTCTTC. The entire variable domain, with the stretches around the CDR3 drawn from the reference TRBV9 and TRBJ2-1 proteins, is DSGVTQTPKHLITATGQRVTLRCSPRSGDLSVYWYQQSLDQGLQFLIQYYNGEERAKGNILERFSAQQFPDLHSELNLSSLELGDSALYFCASSSSGQGYNEQFFGPGTRLTVL.